The clone carrying this T cell receptor (beta chain) has a single count. The target antigen is unknown. Data came from immunoSEQ multiplex PCR; TCRdb stores just in-frame clones and leaves some out. This sample has 130,000 or so clones, with approximately 92% found just once. This record comes from a study of cytomegalovirus exposure and HLA in healthy donors. Study conclusions and caveats: In vitro work confirmed that a few CMV-associated chains recognize CMV antigens. Published work reported that the classifier diagnosed cytomegalovirus status with high specificity and sensitivity.

Germline V gene lookup returns CDR1 SEHNR and CDR2 FQNEAQ (reference sequence). The CDR3 runs to 13 residues. V was shortened by 2 bases and J by 2 bases, with 6 bases between the two germline ends. The sequence was collected from a young woman in good health and CMV-seropositive. The source material was PBMCs. The chain links TRBV7-9 to TRBJ2-5; D uncertain. As DNA, the CDR3 is TGTGCCAGCAGCTTACGACAACAAGAGACCCAGTACTTC. This sequence encodes CASSLRQQETQYF.